This passage covers 24 T cell receptor beta chains from one sample sequenced in a study of response to subunit inactivated influenza vaccine. A single record per CDR3 protein comes from TCRdb applying MiXCR to the RT-PCR reads. Altogether under 750,000 distinct CDR3 sequences are present, approximately 10% being singletons, with the ten largest covering roughly 10%. Sequencing used PBMCs from blood, obtained on the day of vaccination. The receptors here all came from a man aged 45-65 years who received an inactivated influenza vaccine.

The V gene is TRBV9, the J gene TRBJ1-3; D unclear. V lost 3 bases, J lost 3 bases, and 7 bases lay in between. CDR1 is SGDLS and CDR2 is YYNGEE in the germline V gene. CDR3 length equals 13 residues. CDR3 DNA sequence: TGTGCCAGCAGCGCCCTCGATGGAAACACCATATATTTT. Translating gives CASSALDGNTIYF.

V usage is TRBV20-1 and J usage is TRBJ2-5; perhaps TRBD2 as D (5 bases). Germline CDR1 and CDR2: DFQATT and SNEGSKA (reference sequence). V was clipped by 7 bases and J by 3 bases, with 15 bases between them. CDR3 length: 13 residues. The CDR3 DNA reads as TGCAGTGAGCGTCCTCCGGGGAAAGAGACCCAGTACTTC. Translation: CSERPPGKETQYF.

CDR3 sequence reads: CASSKEVRILEAFF. CDR3 in DNA: TGTGCCAGCAGCAAAGAAGTCCGGATACTTGAAGCTTTCTTT. The chain links TRBV21-1 to TRBJ1-1. TRBV21-1 is a listed pseudogene. The CDR3 loop spans 14 amino acids.

This clonotype has a count of ten or more. The chain combines TRBV12-3 or TRBV12-4 with TRBJ1-1; the D gene is possibly TRBD1 (5 bases). The ends were cut back, 8 bases at V and 1 base at J, with 11 bases in the middle. The CDR3 has 13 amino acids. The DNA for the CDR3 is TGTGCCAGCCAGCCCAGGGCGAACACTGAAGCTTTCTTT. Protein product: CASQPRANTEAFF.

V and J are TRBV5-1 and TRBJ1-6, with unresolved D. CDR3 length: 15 amino acids. Trimming removed 4 bases from V and 4 bases from J, with 12 bases in between. Per germline, CDR1 SGHRS and CDR2 YFSETQ. CDR3 in DNA: TGCGCCAGCAGCGCAACCGGACGTTATAATTCACCCCTCCACTTT. Amino acid sequence: CASSATGRYNSPLHF.

This clonotype has a count of ten or more. The J gene is TRBJ2-7, the V gene TRBV5-1, with a tentative D call TRBD1 (6 bases). In germline, CDR1 is SGHRS, CDR2 YFSETQ. V was shortened by 0 bases and J by 0 bases, with 7 bases between the two germline ends. The CDR3 runs 14 residues. The CDR3 sequence is CASSLGDTSYEQYF. The CDR3 DNA sequence: TGCGCCAGCAGCTTGGGGGACACCTCCTACGAGCAGTACTTC. Combining the CDR3 with reference TRBV5-1 and TRBJ2-7 gives the whole variable domain KAGVTQTPRYLIKTRGQQVTLSCSPISGHRSVSWYQQTPGQGLQFLFEYFSETQRNKGNFPGRFSGRQFSNSRSEMNVSTLELGDSALYLCASSLGDTSYEQYFGPGTRLTVT.

This clonotype was recorded at least ten times. The chain couples TRBV29-1 to TRBJ2-5; 8 positions match TRBD2. Germline V gene lookup returns CDR1 SQVTM and CDR2 ANQGSEA. The V segment lost 0 bases and the J segment 5 bases; nucleotides outside the gene matches: 11. The length of the CDR3 is 16 residues. Written as DNA, the CDR3 is TGCAGCGTTGAAGATCTAGGGCGCGGGGGGTACGAGACCCAGTACTTC. Translation: CSVEDLGRGGYETQYF. The full variable domain, completed using reference TRBV29-1 and TRBJ2-5, is SAVISQKPSRDICQRGTSLTIQCQVDSQVTMMFWYRQQPGQSLTLIATANQGSEATYESGFVIDKFPISRPNLTFSTLTVSNMSPEDSSIYLCSVEDLGRGGYETQYFGPGTRLLVL.

This clonotype was counted between two and nine times. This chain connects TRBV20-1 to TRBJ2-7; 16 bases match TRBD2. Germline V gene lookup returns CDR1 DFQATT and CDR2 SNEGSKA (reference sequence). The CDR3 runs to 18 residues. V was pared by 3 bases and J by 0 bases, with 8 bases of the junction left unmatched. The CDR3 DNA sequence: TGCAGTGCTAGCGGGGGACTAGCGGGAGGGGGAAACTCCTACGAGCAGTACTTC. This sequence encodes CSASGGLAGGGNSYEQYF.

The chain couples TRBV4-2 to TRBJ2-5; D gene uncertain. Trimming took 0 bases from V and 4 from J, leaving 12 bases between them. Germline lookup yields CDR1 LGHNA and CDR2 YNFKEQ. This CDR3 comprises 15 residues. In DNA, the CDR3 is TGTGCCAGCAGCCAAGATCCCACGGCGCGAGAGACCCAGTACTTC. Encoded protein: CASSQDPTARETQYF.

The rearrangement uses TRBV6-1 and TRBJ2-7, with TRBD1 matching 7 bases. This CDR3 has 15 amino acids. Trimming at V came to 5 bases and at J to 0 bases, leaving 7 bases not matched to a gene. Germline V gene sequence: CDR1 MNHNS, CDR2 SASEGT. The CDR3 protein is CASSPEGQFSYEQYF. In DNA form, the CDR3 reads TGTGCCAGCAGTCCCGAGGGACAGTTCTCCTACGAGCAGTACTTC.

The chain combines TRBV21-1 with TRBJ2-7; TRBD1, the D gene given by the table, was not confirmed from the DNA. TRBV21-1 is recorded as a pseudogene. This CDR3 contains 17 residues. The CDR3 region is CASSKLGRGGITYEQYF. The CDR3 DNA reads TGTGCCAGCAGCAAACTCGGTAGGGGGGGAATCACATACGAGCAGTACTTC.

The sample holds many counts of this clonotype. The V call is TRBV5-1, the J call TRBJ2-7, with D uncertain. V was shortened by 6 bases and J by 3 bases, with 16 bases between the two germline ends. The germline V gene has CDR1 SGHRS and CDR2 YFSETQ. The length of the CDR3 is 14 residues. Here the CDR3 DNA reads TGCGCCAGCACCTCGGATGCAGGAAGCTACGAGCAGTACTTC. This sequence encodes CASTSDAGSYEQYF.

This clonotype was seen a single time. The CDR3 loop is CASGPGLHYYGYTF. For the CDR3, the DNA is TGTGCCAGCGGCCCCGGGCTCCACTACTATGGCTACACCTTC. The chain joins TRBV5-8 to TRBJ1-2; D gene ambiguous. The V gene lost 7 bases and the J gene lost 3 bases, with 16 bases spanning the gap. Germline CDR1 and CDR2: SGHTS and YDEGEE. This CDR3 comprises 14 residues.

As regards this clonotype: The junction and the germline gene differ at one end; a read error may be behind it. The V gene is TRBV20-1, the J gene TRBJ2-3; possibly TRBD1 or TRBD2 for D (5 bases each). The germline V gene encodes CDR1 DFQATT and CDR2 SNEGSKA (reference sequence). The CDR3 runs to 12 residues. The DNA for the CDR3 is TGCAGTGCTCCCGGGACGACAGCTACGCAGTATTTT. Translated: CSAPGTTATQYF.

V is TRBV29-1 and J is TRBJ1-3; D call uncertain. The V end was cut by 3 bases, the J end by 0 bases, with 6 bases between. Germline-derived CDR1 and CDR2 are SQVTM and ANQGSEA. This CDR3 spans 13 amino acids. CDR3 residues: CSVDPVSGNTIYF. The CDR3 bases are TGCAGCGTTGATCCAGTCTCTGGAAACACCATATATTTT.

In its sample, this clonotype was seen a few times. The rearrangement joins TRBV11-1 to TRBJ2-5; weak D call: TRBD1 (6 bases). The CDR3 runs to 15 residues. The germline V gene encodes CDR1 SGHAT and CDR2 FQDESV (reference sequence). V was shortened by 5 bases and J by 2 bases, with 15 bases between the two germline ends. The CDR3 loop reads CASSPQGLGQETQYF. The DNA for the CDR3 is TGTGCCAGCAGCCCACAGGGTTTGGGGCAAGAGACCCAGTACTTC. Using reference TRBV11-1 and TRBJ2-5 for the parts outside the CDR3, the full variable domain is EAEVAQSPRYKITEKSQAVAFWCDPISGHATLYWYRQILGQGPELLVQFQDESVVDDSQLPKDRFSAERLKGVDSTLKIQPAELGDSAMYLCASSPQGLGQETQYFGPGTRLLVL.

This clonotype was detected ten times or more. This rearrangement joins TRBV20-1 to TRBJ1-2, with 7 bases fitting TRBD1. From germline, CDR1 is DFQATT and CDR2 SNEGSKA (reference sequence). The J segment lost 3 bases and the V segment lost 5 bases, leaving 6 bases of the junction unmatched. The CDR3 runs 13 residues. The CDR3 loop reads CSAVQGIDYGYTF. In DNA, the CDR3 is TGCAGTGCTGTACAGGGGATTGACTATGGCTACACCTTC.

This clonotype was observed at least ten times. The chain recombines TRBV24-1 with TRBJ2-7, with TRBD1 matching over 7 bases. CDR3 length equals 13 residues. J was trimmed by 4 bases and V by 4 bases; bases with no gene match: 3. CDR1 KGHDR and CDR2 SFDVKD come from the germline V gene. The CDR3 protein is CATSDRQGYEQYF. The CDR3 coding sequence is TGTGCCACCAGTGACCGACAGGGATACGAGCAGTACTTC.

This clonotype was observed a handful of times. The rearrangement uses TRBV20-1 and TRBJ2-7, with a weak D call TRBD1 (6 bases). This CDR3 is 13 amino acids long. The V and J ends lost 5 bases and 4 bases respectively, with 15 bases between them. CDR1 is DFQATT and CDR2 is SNEGSKA in the germline V gene (reference sequence). The DNA of the CDR3 is TGCAGTGCTCCCAGGACAGATAGTTACGAGCAGTACTTC. Translating it yields CSAPRTDSYEQYF.

This clonotype has just a few counts. J is TRBJ1-5 and V is TRBV6-2 or TRBV6-3; D is undetermined. V lost 8 bases and J lost 2, with 16 bases in between. The CDR3 runs 15 residues. The germline gives CDR1 MNHEY, CDR2 SVGEGT. The CDR3 sequence: CASSNGGIGNQPQHF. In nucleotides, the CDR3 is TGTGCCAGCTCCAACGGAGGAATAGGCAATCAGCCCCAGCATTTT.

The table lists this clonotype with a few counts. J is TRBJ2-7 and V is TRBV7-9, with D tentatively TRBD2 (5 bases). The length of the CDR3 is 14 residues. CDR1 is SEHNR and CDR2 is FQNEAQ in the germline V gene (reference sequence). V was pared by 5 bases and J by 2 bases, with 13 bases between. CDR3 in amino acids: CASSLGEGPYEQYF. The CDR3 region has the DNA TGTGCCAGCAGCCTCGGGGAAGGGCCCTACGAGCAGTACTTC.

This clonotype was recorded a few times. The J gene is TRBJ1-5, the V gene TRBV12-3 or TRBV12-4; D not resolved. The CDR3 extends over 15 amino acids. Trimming stripped 6 bases from V and 0 bases from J, with 12 bases between. The CDR3 region has the DNA TGTGCCAGCAGAGCGGGCCTATATAGCAATCAGCCCCAGCATTTT. Translating gives CASRAGLYSNQPQHF.

This clonotype was seen only a few times. This sequence joins TRBV12-3 or TRBV12-4 and TRBJ2-1, with 13 bases lining up with TRBD2. J gave up 15 bases and V 6 bases, and 11 bases lay outside the gene matches. CDR3 size: 14 residues. CDR3 sequence (DNA): TGTGCCAGCAGACCGGGACTAGCGGGGTCTCGTCCGTTCTTC. Translation: CASRPGLAGSRPFF.

This clonotype was seen many times. The V gene is TRBV6-1, the J gene TRBJ2-3; the D gene is possibly TRBD2 (6 bases). CDR3 size: 14 residues. Germline V CDR1 and CDR2: MNHNS, SASEGT. V shed 7 bases and J shed 5 bases, with 16 bases lying between them. The CDR3 is CASMAPEGVDTQYF. The CDR3 region has the DNA TGTGCCAGCATGGCCCCGGAGGGAGTAGATACGCAGTATTTT.